Included here is one T cell receptor (beta chain) sequence, with context. Preparation of the TCRbeta library involved a method that used unique molecular identifiers. MiXCR, applied by TCRdb to the PCR reads, yields one record per CDR3 protein. The table has about 400,000 distinct CDR3 sequences, about an eighth seen once. The sample belongs to a study of T-cell reconstitution after alpha-beta-depleted transplantation in children. V shed 6 bases and J shed 9 bases, with 14 bases lying between them. Germline CDR1 reads LGHNT; CDR2 reads FRNRAP. This CDR3 has 13 residues. The rearrangement uses TRBV12-5 and TRBJ2-2, with D perhaps matching TRBD1 (6 bases). This clonotype was sampled from a human donor who donated a stem cell graft to a child with Fanconi anemia. The sample here was PBMCs, taken from the stem cell graft. The CDR3 DNA reads as TGTGCTAGTGGACCAACCACAGGGAGGGAGCTGTTTTTT. Its translation: CASGPTTGRELFF.